The source of this TCR beta chain is a study of response to subunit inactivated influenza vaccine. TCRdb called the RT-PCR reads again in MiXCR, with one record for every CDR3 protein. The sample carries around 500,000 distinct CDR3 sequences, roughly 9.8% recorded once. With respect to this clonotype: The antigen is undetermined.

Germline-derived CDR1 and CDR2 are DFQATT and SNEGSKA (reference sequence). This CDR3 region has 12 residues. V was trimmed by 2 bases and J by 0 bases, leaving 4 bases between them. Study-level results: Authors suggested each seasonal influenza vaccination recruits few new T cells.

This sequence joins TRBV20-1 and TRBJ1-1; D uncertain. This TCR derives from a man in his fifties or sixties who received an inactivated influenza vaccine. The starting material was PBMCs from blood, obtained 35 to 45 days after vaccination. CDR3 coding DNA: TGCAGTGCTAGACACCTGAACACTGAAGCTTTCTTT. Protein product: CSARHLNTEAFF.